This T cell receptor (beta chain) appears in the sequencing data of a study of T cell responses to AZD1222 COVID-19 vaccine. Germline CDR1 is SGHAT and CDR2 is FQNNGV. The CDR3 loop spans 16 amino acids. Trimming removed 1 base from V and 5 bases from J; junction bases left unmatched: 5. TCRdb keeps only in-frame clones here, not all; method: immunoSEQ multiplex PCR. The sample has around 140,000 clones; over 90% are singletons. V and J are TRBV11-2 and TRBJ2-5, with TRBD1 identical over 12 bases. The source of this sequence is an adult in good health. The specimen was peripheral blood, collected on day 0 of AZD1222 vaccination. CDR3: CASSLGDRGRGETQYF. DNA of the CDR3: TGTGCCAGCAGCTTAGGGGACAGGGGGCGCGGGGAGACCCAGTACTTC.